Reported below is one TCR beta chain. This record belongs to a study of breast tumors, draining lymph nodes, adjacent tissues. V lost 7 bases to trimming and J lost 10 bases, with 31 bases between them. CDR1 is MNHEY, CDR2 SVGEGT, per germline. The CDR3 spans 18 residues. TCRdb fed the multiplex PCR reads into MiXCR, producing one record per CDR3 protein. This sample yields fewer than 250,000 distinct CDR3 sequences, of which 32% are seen a single time; 1.2% to 1.5% belongs to the top ten. Breast cancer patients provided tissue from their axillary draining lymph nodes. The sequencing input was axillary lymph node tissue. The V gene is TRBV6-2 or TRBV6-3, the J gene TRBJ2-2; perhaps TRBD2 as D (5 bases). The sequence was collected from a female donor with breast cancer. Some clones in this sample may be carry-over from other donors' samples. This CDR3 reads CASTYELGGEFSSEELFF. The DNA of the CDR3 is TGTGCCAGCACGTACGAACTCGGAGGCGAGTTCAGCTCCGAGGAGCTGTTTTTT.